The rows below give T cell receptor beta chains drawn from one sample of a study of T-cell memory formation after mild COVID-19. TCRdb itself ran the 5' RACE reads through MiXCR, one entry per CDR3 protein. Counted here are 190,000 or so distinct CDR3 sequences, approximately 30% occurring once; the ten biggest clones make up about 10%. The sequencing sample was made of PBMCs or a T cell subset sorted from them (not recorded which). These receptor sequences come from an adult woman who had mild COVID-19 (a few samples of this study predate the infection). Cell type and time point are not known. The conserved cysteine and the conserved F or W are not part of the CDR3 here.

TRBV30	TRBJ1-5	AWGRTGNQPQH
TRBV20-1	TRBJ2-3	SARESGSTDTQY
TRBV25-1	TRBJ1-5	ASSESGVSSNQPQH
TRBV13	TRBJ2-7	ASSRHRDKYEQY
TRBV20-1	TRBJ2-2	SARTGAGPNTGELF
TRBV5-4	TRBJ1-2	ASSLGENYGYT
TRBV24-1	TRBJ2-5	ATSELGQGRGETQY
TRBV4-3	TRBJ2-3	ASSQADGSRGDTQY
TRBV25-1	TRBJ2-7	ASSEFGSPSYEQY
TRBV7-9	TRBJ2-5	ASSSRGPETQY
TRBV12-3/TRBV12-4	TRBJ1-1	ASSRQVTLNTEAF
TRBV4-3	TRBJ2-3	ASSQDQRTGPGDTQY
TRBV12-3/TRBV12-4	TRBJ1-3	ASSPRQGASGNTIY
TRBV6-2/TRBV6-3	TRBJ2-7	ASRETSGGKTYEQY
TRBV7-8	TRBJ2-5	ASSRRGLGETQY
TRBV20-1	TRBJ1-1	SARDWQDMNTEAF
TRBV14	TRBJ1-1	ASSQGVDTEAF
TRBV6-2/TRBV6-3	TRBJ1-1	ASSYNRRSALGTEAF
TRBV7-3	TRBJ2-1	ASTLDASYNEQF
TRBV5-1	TRBJ2-1	ASSFASGGDEQF
TRBV7-2	TRBJ2-5	ASSQARRSIHLETQY
TRBV30	TRBJ2-1	ASERTGAPYNEQF
TRBV4-1	TRBJ1-1	ASSQAVNTEAF
TRBV6-5	TRBJ1-1	ASSYAGQGAEAF
TRBV15	TRBJ2-1	ATSRVRVMSSYNEQF
TRBV11-3	TRBJ2-5	ASSLMTGSQETQY
TRBV19	TRBJ2-3	ASSGFRTDTQY
TRBV5-1	TRBJ1-1	ASSLAGTLNTEAF
TRBV3-1	TRBJ1-3	ASRVGNTIY
TRBV7-8	TRBJ1-2	ASSLWSLRGRGYGYT
TRBV7-2	TRBJ2-2	ASSRTSAPNTGELF
TRBV20-1	TRBJ2-7	SAQPIDRGAYEQY
TRBV20-1	TRBJ2-7	SARSGTSGDEQY
TRBV20-1	TRBJ2-7	SARSSADYSEQY
TRBV5-1	TRBJ1-4	ASSGSGTEFMGDEKLF
TRBV5-6	TRBJ1-1	ASSLLGGKNTESF
TRBV12-3/TRBV12-4	TRBJ2-1	ASRLSRASEQF
TRBV5-1	TRBJ2-5	ASSPAAGDRSRTQY
TRBV29-1	TRBJ1-1	SAGQGTGTEAF
TRBV20-1	TRBJ2-7	SAPPGPSYEQY
TRBV4-1	TRBJ1-1	ASSEGTYPTEAF
TRBV20-1	TRBJ1-5	SARGLGRGFQPQH
TRBV18	TRBJ1-3	ASSPTGTASSGNTIY
TRBV20-1	TRBJ2-5	SARDLGGNLGETQY
TRBV7-2	TRBJ2-3	ASSLAASGVSTDTQY